These T cell receptor beta chains were read from a single sample in a study of blood T cell repertoires in COVID-19. Assay: immunoSEQ multiplex PCR; the TCRdb copy retains only in-frame clones and omits some. This sample yields about 47,000 clones, of which under 85% are seen a single time; 7.4% belongs to the top ten. Sequencing was performed on peripheral blood. The receptors come from a man aged 55 to 70 with active COVID-19. The CDR3 runs from the conserved cysteine through the conserved F or W. The order of the fields is CDR3 DNA, CDR3 protein, D gene, J gene, CDR3 length, V gene, clone size. D genes are given only for firm matches. Clone size is stated in some rows and not others, as once, few, many or a class when expanded.

TGTGCCAGTAGCCGTACCGGGACAGGGTCTCCACCCCTCCACTTT,CASSRTGTGSPPLHF,TRBD1,TRBJ1-6,15,TRBV19,NA
TGTGCCAGCAGCCTCGGAAGGGGCGCCTGGAGAAACACCATATATTTT,CASSLGRGAWRNTIYF,NA,TRBJ1-3,16,TRBV9,NA
TGTGCCAGCAGCCCAGGACAGTACGAGCAGTACTTC,CASSPGQYEQYF,NA,TRBJ2-7,12,TRBV12-3/TRBV12-4,few
TGTGCCAGCAGGGCGACGGGAGCGGTCACCGGGGAGCTGTTTTTT,CASRATGAVTGELFF,NA,TRBJ2-2,15,TRBV6-5,NA
TGTGCCACCCTGAGAGGGGGCGGTTCACCCCTCCACTTT,CATLRGGGSPLHF,TRBD1,TRBJ1-6,13,TRBV28,NA
TGCGCCAGCAGGGGGCCGGGGGAAAGGCAAGAGACCCAGTACTTC,CASRGPGERQETQYF,NA,TRBJ2-5,15,TRBV5-1,NA
TGTGCCAGCAGCTTCAGGGGCGATAACTTCTACGAGCAGTACTTC,CASSFRGDNFYEQYF,NA,TRBJ2-7,15,TRBV5-5,NA
TGTGCCAGCAGTGTGTTTAATGCGAACACCGGGGAGCTGTTTTTT,CASSVFNANTGELFF,NA,TRBJ2-2,15,TRBV27,NA
TGTGCCAGCAGCCATGCAGGGGGCGGGAGCTCCTATAATTCACCCCTCCACTTT,CASSHAGGGSSYNSPLHF,TRBD1,TRBJ1-6,18,TRBV4-2,few
TGTGCCATCAGGCCTAGCGCCTACTCCTACGAGCAGTACTTC,CAIRPSAYSYEQYF,NA,TRBJ2-7,14,TRBV10-3,NA
TGTGCCAGCAGCCTAGGAGGCGGGGGTCACCCTACTTTC,CASSLGGGGHPTF,TRBD2,TRBJ2-7,13,TRBV13,NA
TGTGCCAGTAGTATAGATCGGAGGAACACTGAAGCTTTCTTT,CASSIDRRNTEAFF,NA,TRBJ1-1,14,TRBV19,NA
TGTGCCAGCAGCTCTAGACCCTACGAGCAGTACTTC,CASSSRPYEQYF,NA,TRBJ2-7,12,TRBV7-2,NA
TGTGCCAGCAGCCACGTAAAAGGGGCCACAGATACGCAGTATTTT,CASSHVKGATDTQYF,NA,TRBJ2-3,15,TRBV5-6,NA
TGTGCCTGCTGGCAGGGAAGGGAGCAGTACTTC,CACWQGREQYF,NA,TRBJ2-7,11,TRBV30,NA
TGTGCCAGCAGTTACGGGGCGGGAGGCCCGTACTTC,CASSYGAGGPYF,TRBD2,TRBJ2-7,12,TRBV6-6,NA
TGTGCCAGCAGCCAAGGCTGGACTGGGCAGTACTTC,CASSQGWTGQYF,NA,TRBJ2-7,12,TRBV4-2,few
TGTGCCAGCAGCGTAGGGGGGACAGGCATGAACACTGAAGCTTTCTTT,CASSVGGTGMNTEAFF,TRBD1,TRBJ1-1,16,TRBV9,few
TGTGCCAGCTCACTTGGGGACAGGGTCGGCACAGATACGCAGTATTTT,CASSLGDRVGTDTQYF,TRBD1,TRBJ2-3,16,TRBV18,few
TGTGCCAGCAGTGAGTGGGGCGACAGGTACTATGGCTACACCTTC,CASSEWGDRYYGYTF,NA,TRBJ1-2,15,TRBV2,NA
TGTGCCAGCAGCAACCGACAGGGGCCTGGCACCGGGGAGCTGTTTTTT,CASSNRQGPGTGELFF,NA,TRBJ2-2,16,TRBV21-1,NA
TGTGCCAGCAGCAGAGGGACAGCAGCTAACTATGGCTACACCTTC,CASSRGTAANYGYTF,TRBD1,TRBJ1-2,15,TRBV5-4,once
TGCAGTGCTAGTGAGGGGGGGAGGTATAGCAATCAGCCCCAGCATTTT,CSASEGGRYSNQPQHF,NA,TRBJ1-5,16,TRBV20-1,NA
TGTGCCAGTAGTATAGACCTCTCGAGGTCGGGAAGGGTGGGGAATTCACCCCTCCACTTT,CASSIDLSRSGRVGNSPLHF,NA,TRBJ1-6,20,TRBV19,NA
TGTGCCAGCATGCGGGACCAGAACACCGGGGAGCTGTTTTTT,CASMRDQNTGELFF,NA,TRBJ2-2,14,TRBV28,NA
TGTGCCAGCAGCGGACTAGCGGGAGGGACCTACGAGCAGTACTTC,CASSGLAGGTYEQYF,TRBD2,TRBJ2-7,15,TRBV11-2,NA
TGTGCCAGCAGCTTAAGCGGGGGGGCCTCCTACAATGAGCAGTTCTTC,CASSLSGGASYNEQFF,TRBD2,TRBJ2-1,16,TRBV7-3,NA
TGTGCCAGCAGTGAGTCTAGCGGGGGGATTAGCACAGATACGCAGTATTTT,CASSESSGGISTDTQYF,TRBD2,TRBJ2-3,17,TRBV2,few
TGTGCCAGCATAGCGGCAGGGGGAGTCTACGAGCAGTACTTC,CASIAAGGVYEQYF,NA,TRBJ2-7,14,TRBV28,NA
TGTGCCAGCAGTTTAAACATCCACAGGGGTTCCTACGAGCAGTACTTC,CASSLNIHRGSYEQYF,TRBD1,TRBJ2-7,16,TRBV27,NA
TGTGCCAGCAGCCCGGGCCTCGGGGCTAATGAAAAACTGTTTTTT,CASSPGLGANEKLFF,NA,TRBJ1-4,15,TRBV28,few
TGTGCCAGCAGCCAAGCACCCGGGACCTACGAGCAGTACTTC,CASSQAPGTYEQYF,NA,TRBJ2-7,14,TRBV3-1/TRBV3-2,NA
TGTGCCAGCAGCCAAAGCCTCGGGTCCTATAATTCACCCCTCCACTTT,CASSQSLGSYNSPLHF,NA,TRBJ1-6,16,TRBV14,NA
TGTGCCAGCAGCGTAGGGGGCTACTACAATGAGCAGTTCTTC,CASSVGGYYNEQFF,NA,TRBJ2-1,14,TRBV9,NA
TGTGCCAGCAGCTTACGGGGCGGGGCGGGGGCCAACGTCCTGACTTTC,CASSLRGGAGANVLTF,NA,TRBJ2-6,16,TRBV7-3,NA